Shown below are 17 T cell receptor beta chains from a single sample sequenced in a study of cytomegalovirus exposure and HLA in healthy donors. Use of 60 Vbeta and 13 Jbeta primers characterized the PCR. Data came from immunoSEQ multiplex PCR; TCRdb stores just in-frame clones and leaves some out. The table has around 200,000 clones, around four fifths seen once. The sample comprised PBMCs. These receptor sequences come from a woman aged 40-49 years in good health and CMV-seronegative.

The gene calls are TRBV4-1 and TRBJ2-7; TRBD2 aligns across 7 bases. V shed 4 bases, J shed 1 base, and the junction held 7 bases outside the gene matches. The CDR3 length is 15 residues. CDR1 and CDR2 (germline): MGHRA, YSYEKL. The CDR3 region is CASSPGASGSYEQYF. The CDR3, as DNA: TGCGCCAGCAGCCCTGGGGCTAGCGGTTCCTACGAGCAGTACTTC.

The J gene is TRBJ2-6, the V gene TRBV18, with TRBD2 matching 10 bases. After removal of 3 bases from V and 0 bases from J, the junction contained 8 bases not matched to a gene. The CDR3 contains 19 residues. Germline lookup yields CDR1 KGHSH and CDR2 LQKENI. For the CDR3, the DNA is TGTGCCAGCTCACCCGTCTTTGTAGCGGGAGGCTCTGGGGCCAACGTCCTGACTTTC. It codes for CASSPVFVAGGSGANVLTF. Supplemented by reference TRBV18 and TRBJ2-6, the full variable domain reads NAGVMQNPRHLVRRRGQEARLRCSPMKGHSHVYWYRQLPEEGLKFMVYLQKENIIDESGMPKERFSAEFPKEGPSILRIQQVVRGDSAAYFCASSPVFVAGGSGANVLTFGAGSRLTVL.

The rearrangement uses TRBV12-5 and TRBJ1-5; 10 nucleotides line up with TRBD1. V dropped 5 bases and J dropped 6; count of bases not matched to a gene: 4. Germline assignment: CDR1 LGHNT and CDR2 FRNRAP. CDR3 length: 14 amino acids. CDR3 amino acids: CASGLGQGTQPQHF. CDR3 in DNA: TGTGCTAGTGGTCTGGGACAGGGGACTCAGCCCCAGCATTTT.

CDR3 bases: TGTGCCTGGAGCGCCGACAGGACAGGGTTAGGCACTGAAGCTTTCTTT. It encodes CAWSADRTGLGTEAFF. V and J are TRBV30 and TRBJ1-1; 8 bases agree with TRBD1. Germline CDR1 GTSNPN, CDR2 SVGIG (reference sequence). The V and J ends lost 3 bases and 4 bases, in that order; junction bases with no gene match: 13. This CDR3 has 16 residues. Supplemented by reference TRBV30 and TRBJ1-1, the full variable domain reads SQTIHQWPATLVQPVGSPLSLECTVEGTSNPNLYWYRQAAGRGLQLLFYSVGIGQISSEVPQNLSASRPQDRQFILSSKKLLLSDSGFYLCAWSADRTGLGTEAFFGQGTRLTVV.

V usage is TRBV6-6 and J usage is TRBJ1-1; D possibly corresponds to TRBD1 (5 bases). This CDR3 has 14 amino acids. V was cut by 6 bases and J by 1 base, with 12 bases left in between. Germline CDR1 reads MNHNY; CDR2 reads SVGAGI (reference sequence). CDR3 region: CASRSRARNTEAFF. The CDR3 bases are TGTGCCAGCAGATCCAGGGCCCGGAACACTGAAGCTTTCTTT.

The chain links TRBV19 to TRBJ2-1; 8 nucleotides line up with TRBD1. V trimming: 9 bases; J trimming: 14 bases; junction bases outside the gene matches: 15. Germline V gives CDR1 LNHDA, CDR2 SQIVND (reference sequence). The CDR3 has 13 amino acids. The CDR3 reads CARGSDREFRKFF. The CDR3 region has the DNA TGTGCCAGGGGTTCGGACAGGGAGTTCCGTAAGTTCTTC.

The chain has TRBV6-6 and TRBJ2-1; no reliable D call. Per the germline V gene, CDR1 is MNHNY and CDR2 is SVGAGI (reference sequence). Trimming took 2 bases from V and 8 from J, leaving 10 bases between them. The CDR3 totals 13 residues. The CDR3 spells CASSYGQTHEQFF. The DNA of the CDR3 is TGTGCCAGCAGTTACGGGCAGACCCATGAGCAGTTCTTC.

Points on this clone: This CDR3 is also generated by other DNA sequences in the sample. The chain links TRBV5-1 to TRBJ1-1; 7 bases fit TRBD1. Germline CDR1 is SGHRS and CDR2 is YFSETQ. The CDR3 is made up of 14 amino acids. V was pared by 4 bases and J by 3 bases, with 6 bases of the junction left unmatched. In DNA form, the CDR3 reads TGCGCCAGCAGCCGTGAGACAGGGTACACTGAAGCTTTCTTT. This encodes CASSRETGYTEAFF.

The J gene is TRBJ2-3, the V gene TRBV7-6; 9 nucleotides agree with TRBD2. CDR3 size: 16 residues. Germline trimming cut 1 base from V and 2 bases from J; bases unmatched to any gene: 4. Germline assignment: CDR1 SGHVS and CDR2 FNYEAQ. The CDR3 spells CASSLVTSGFTDTQYF. The CDR3 nucleotides are TGTGCCAGCAGCTTAGTAACTAGCGGGTTCACAGATACGCAGTATTTT.

V usage is TRBV18 and J usage is TRBJ1-2; tentatively, D is TRBD1 (5 bases). Germline V CDR1 and CDR2: KGHSH, LQKENI. CDR3 length: 14 residues. V was cut by 3 bases and J by 4 bases, with 12 bases left in between. CDR3 protein: CASSPEDRGYGYTF. The CDR3 region has the DNA TGTGCCAGCTCACCGGAAGACAGAGGCTATGGCTACACCTTC.

This chain uses TRBV6-1 with TRBJ2-3, with TRBD2 matching 13 bases. The CDR3 is 19 residues long. Germline V gives CDR1 MNHNS, CDR2 SASEGT. With V trimmed by 4 bases and J by 2 bases, 12 bases remained unmatched. Here the CDR3 reads CASSVPGTSGKTSTDTQYF. The CDR3 nucleotides are TGTGCCAGCAGTGTCCCCGGGACTAGCGGGAAGACTTCCACAGATACGCAGTATTTT.

This chain connects TRBV28 to TRBJ1-5; 10 nucleotides match TRBD1. In germline, CDR1 is MDHEN, CDR2 SYDVKM. The CDR3 is 15 amino acids. V lost 2 bases, J lost 4 bases, and 2 bases stayed unmatched. The CDR3 bases are TGTGCCAGCAGTTTACCGGGACAGGGGAATCAGCCCCAGCATTTT. It yields the protein CASSLPGQGNQPQHF.

This chain uses TRBV27 with TRBJ2-1, with 10 bases fitting TRBD2. Trimming removed 5 bases from V and 6 bases from J; junction bases left unmatched: 10. Germline-derived CDR1 and CDR2 are MNHEY and SMNVEV (reference sequence). CDR3 length: 16 residues. The DNA of the CDR3 is TGTGCCAGCAGTCCCCCCTGGCTAGCGGGAGTCAATGAGCAGTTCTTC. Amino acids: CASSPPWLAGVNEQFF.

The chain uses TRBV19 and TRBJ2-7, with 12 bases aligning to TRBD1. Trimming cost V 5 bases and J 7 bases; bases outside gene matches: 15. Germline-derived CDR1 and CDR2 are LNHDA and SQIVND (reference sequence). The CDR3 loop spans 17 amino acids. DNA for the CDR3: TGTGCCAGTAGTTCTCGCTACCGGGACAGGGGGCTCGGGGAGCAGTACTTC. Its protein is CASSSRYRDRGLGEQYF.

The chain uses TRBV11-3 and TRBJ2-1, with D possibly being TRBD2 (6 bases). V lost 1 base and J lost 5, with 9 bases in between. The CDR3 contains 14 residues. Germline assignment: CDR1 SGHNT and CDR2 YENEEA. The CDR3 spells CASSLGLVHNEQFF. In nucleotides, the CDR3 is TGTGCCAGCAGCTTAGGACTAGTCCACAATGAGCAGTTCTTC. Drawing the rest from reference TRBV11-3 and TRBJ2-1, the complete variable domain is EAGVVQSPRYKIIEKKQPVAFWCNPISGHNTLYWYLQNLGQGPELLIRYENEEAVDDSQLPKDRFSAERLKGVDSTLKIQPAELGDSAVYLCASSLGLVHNEQFFGPGTRLTVL.

There are a few counts of this clone. This chain connects TRBV19 to TRBJ1-2, with 9 bases matching TRBD1. Germline CDR1 reads LNHDA; CDR2 reads SQIVND (reference sequence). This CDR3 is 13 amino acids long. V lost 6 bases and J lost 7; bases outside the gene matches: 6. The CDR3 here is CASSPGQGTGYTF. The CDR3 DNA reads as TGTGCCAGTAGCCCAGGACAGGGGACTGGCTACACCTTC.

The J gene is TRBJ2-2, the V gene TRBV18; possibly TRBD2 for D (6 bases). There are 16 residues in the CDR3. V lost 2 bases to trimming and J lost 1 base, with 11 bases between them. Germline-derived CDR1 and CDR2 are KGHSH and LQKENI. The CDR3 DNA reads as TGTGCCAGCTCACCAATTAGTAGCGGGAACACCGGGGAGCTGTTTTTT. The encoded protein is CASSPISSGNTGELFF.